The clone carrying this TCR beta chain has a handful of counts. What it recognizes is unknown. What was sequenced were expressed TCRB transcripts, since all of the isolated RNA had been reverse transcribed. Here immunoSEQ multiplex PCR was the method, and the copy in TCRdb shows in-frame clones only, minus some. The sample lists under 95,000 clones; approximately 32% were seen once. The record originates from a study of beta chain features in type 1 diabetes. Study-wide findings and caveats: In every one of the four CD4+ subsets, TCRB CDR3s were moderately but significantly shorter in Type 1 diabetes patients. Type 1 diabetes patients had fewer VDJ junction insertions and more deletions. Using cDNA template may skew counts toward highly expressing activated cells.

Stem cell-like memory, regulatory, central memory and naive CD4+ cells were sorted via CD45RO/CCR7/CD25/CD127/CD95/CD27. This CDR3 region has 14 residues. In germline, CDR1 is MNHNY, CDR2 SVGAGI (reference sequence). Trimming at V came to 0 bases and at J to 2 bases, leaving 0 bases not matched to a gene. The genes are TRBV6-6 and TRBJ1-2, with 7 bases identical to TRBD1. Sequenced sample: stem cell memory CD4+ T cells from blood. This sequence originates from a woman between 18 and 30 years old in good health. CDR3 sequence: CASSYSTGNYGYTF. CDR3 DNA: TGTGCCAGCAGTTACTCGACAGGGAACTATGGCTACACCTTC.